This T cell receptor (beta chain) was profiled in a study of T cells in Graves' hyperthyroidism and ophthalmopathy. The study's findings and limits: The model identified upcoming ophthalmopathy a median 6.5 months ahead of onset. Most thyroid clonotypes expanded above 0.001 appeared in blood too.

RNA transcripts yielded amplified TCR beta CDR3 regions. A set of HTBI primers served as the primers for a first-round RT-PCR of the TCR CDR3. TCRdb itself ran the multiplex PCR reads through MiXCR, one entry per CDR3 protein. The sample records approximately 530,000 distinct CDR3 sequences, 15% to 20% being singletons. Exclusion of patients followed from uncontrolled infection, other autoimmune disease, pregnancy or lactation. This CDR3 is built from 15 residues. From germline, CDR1 is SGDLS and CDR2 YYNGEE. Deletions cut 1 base from V and 1 base from J, with 8 bases between. This clonotype appeared many times. The antigen is unknown.

The chain couples TRBV9 to TRBJ2-2; D ambiguous. The sequence came from a man aged 40-50 years with Graves' ophthalmopathy. The sequenced material came from blood. The CDR3 DNA reads as TGTGCCAGCAGCGTAACCCTACAGAACACCGGGGAGCTGTTTTTT. This gives the protein CASSVTLQNTGELFF.